What follows describes a single T cell receptor beta chain. Seattle's enrolled individuals joined amid active infection and were then monitored longitudinally. This sample is part of a study of blood T cell repertoires in COVID-19. As for the study in general: From the United States, Italy and Spain came samples of acute and convalescent COVID-19. T cells, B-cell-depleted T cells, or PBMCs provided the cDNA or gDNA that served as material.

Germline-derived CDR1 and CDR2 are GTSNPN and SVGIG (reference sequence). The CDR3 length is 15 residues. V lost 1 base to trimming and J lost 2 bases, with 9 bases between them. Clones were sequenced by immunoSEQ multiplex PCR, and TCRdb holds only the in-frame ones, with some missing. The table lists roughly 150,000 clones, approximately 90% of them singletons. This receptor was taken from a man aged 18 to 30 with COVID-19, enrolled during active disease. The gene calls are TRBV30 and TRBJ2-6; no clear D gene. Sequences were obtained from peripheral blood. The CDR3 is CAWSEVVAGANVLTF. As DNA, the CDR3 is TGTGCCTGGAGTGAAGTCGTAGCTGGGGCCAACGTCCTGACTTTC.